This TCR beta chain was recovered during a study of T-cell memory formation after mild COVID-19. TCRdb reprocessed the 5' RACE reads via MiXCR and lists one record per CDR3 protein. There are hundreds of thousands of distinct CDR3 sequences in the sample; about 20% occur only once, and under 8.5% lies in the top ten. The V end lost 0 bases, the J end lost 3 bases, and 9 bases lay between the germline ends. Germline V gives CDR1 SGHKS, CDR2 YYEKEE (reference sequence). This CDR3 comprises 14 residues. This receptor was taken from an adult woman who had mild COVID-19 (a few samples of this study predate the infection). Cell type and time point are not known. The source material was PBMCs or a T cell subset sorted from them (not recorded which). This sequence joins TRBV5-5 and TRBJ1-1, with no clear D. The CDR3 loop reads CASSLGPTDTEAFF. CDR3 DNA: TGTGCCAGCAGCTTGGGACCAACGGACACTGAAGCTTTCTTT.